These 10 T cell receptor beta chains were all obtained from the same sample, sequenced in a study of tumor-infiltrating lymphocytes in primary liver carcinoma. Unsorted whole blood served as the source of blood RNA, and germline DNA was extracted as well. Starting from about 0.5 ug of total RNA, TCR beta cDNA was produced with a primer in the constant region. Modified slightly, ARM-PCR produced TCR beta libraries over three nested multiplex PCR rounds. A C-beta reverse primer was combined with TRBV1-TRBV30 forward primers in the first two PCR rounds, and each round had ten to eleven cycles. TCRdb used MiXCR to reprocess the multiplex PCR reads, holding one entry per CDR3 protein. The sample lists more than 150,000 distinct CDR3 sequences; roughly three fifths were seen once. The sample was peripheral blood. All receptors derive from a man aged 35 to 55 with primary liver carcinoma and hepatitis B virus infection.

A note on this clonotype: The germline gene is not matched at one end of the junction; a read error may be the cause. The CDR3 coding sequence is TGTGCCAACAGCTCCGGTGGGGGAGGCCGAGGAAACATTCAGTACTTC. As protein: CANSSGGGGRGNIQYF. The chain employs TRBV11-1 and TRBJ2-4, with a possible D match to TRBD2 (6 bases). CDR1 SGHAT and CDR2 FQDESV come from the germline V gene (reference sequence). The CDR3 consists of 16 residues.

V usage is TRBV6-5 and J usage is TRBJ2-7, with D perhaps matching TRBD1 or TRBD2 (6 bases each). The CDR3 has 15 amino acids. CDR1 MNHEY and CDR2 SVGAGI come from the germline V gene. V dropped 6 bases and J dropped 7 bases, with 22 bases sitting between them. The CDR3 region is CASSPQGGGRGEQYF. CDR3 DNA: TGTGCCAGCAGCCCTCAGGGTGGGGGGCGCGGTGAGCAGTACTTC.

This clonotype was counted at least ten times. The genes are TRBV11-2 and TRBJ2-7; D tentatively reads TRBD1 or TRBD2 (5 bases each). The germline V and J ends were trimmed by 5 bases and 2 bases, with 16 bases remaining between them. Germline lookup yields CDR1 SGHAT and CDR2 FQNNGV. The CDR3 sequence is 15 residues long. The CDR3 region has the DNA TGTGCCAGCAGCCCAGAGGGGCGTACCACCTACGAGCAGTACTTC. Its protein is CASSPEGRTTYEQYF.

With respect to this clonotype: The germline gene is not matched at one end of the junction; a read error may be the cause. J is TRBJ2-7 and V is TRBV5-4; 7 bases are a match to TRBD2. The CDR3 runs 15 residues. CDR1 and CDR2 (germline): SGHNT, YYREEE (reference sequence). CDR3 sequence (DNA): TGTGCCAGCAGCCCAGGAGTGGGGGGGACCTACGAGCATTACTTC. It is translated as CASSPGVGGTYEHYF.

This clonotype has just a few counts. The junction shows a germline mismatch at one end, possibly a read error. The V gene is TRBV13, the J gene TRBJ2-1; D possibly corresponds to TRBD2 (6 bases). This CDR3 is 12 amino acids long. Germline CDR1 reads PRHDT; CDR2 reads FYEKMQ (reference sequence). The CDR3, as DNA: TGTGCCAGCAGCTTAGGGAAGCGGGCCGGGGTCTTC. Amino acid sequence: CASSLGKRAGVF. Filled out from reference TRBV13 and TRBJ2-1, the complete variable domain reads AAGVIQSPRHLIKEKRETATLKCYPIPRHDTVYWYQQGPGQDPQFLISFYEKMQSDKGSIPDRFSAQQFSDYHSELNMSSLELGDSALYFCASSLGKRAGVFGPGTRLTVL.

In its sample, this clonotype was seen once. Because it lacks the conserved phenylalanine or tryptophan at the end, this CDR3 is likely a read error. The CDR3 here is CAGSPLRRGRGIFYEQYY. The CDR3 DNA sequence: TGTGCCGGCAGCCCCCTCAGGAGGGGCAGGGGCATCTTCTACGAGCAGTACTAC. The chain has TRBV11-2 and TRBJ2-7, with D perhaps matching TRBD1 or TRBD2 (6 bases each). Germline V gene lookup returns CDR1 SGHAT and CDR2 FQNNGV. CDR3 size: 18 residues.

This chain connects TRBV6-1 to TRBJ2-5; D is uncertain. This CDR3 is built from 11 residues. Between the trimmed V and J ends, which lost 7 bases and 1 base, there was a span of 4 bases. Germline assignment: CDR1 MNHNS and CDR2 SASEGT. The CDR3 nucleotides are TGTGCCAGCATGGGCCAAGAGACCCAGTACTTC. Residues: CASMGQETQYF.

On this clonotype: The junction and the germline gene differ at one end; a read error may be behind it. CDR3 bases: TGTGCCAGCAAAAGCTCTGGGGCCAGCGTCCTGACTTTC. This translates into CASKSSGASVLTF. The rearrangement uses TRBV7-8 and TRBJ2-6; D may be TRBD1 (5 bases). This CDR3 spans 13 amino acids. In germline, CDR1 is SGHVS, CDR2 FQNEAQ.

Of note for this clonotype: One junction end does not reproduce the germline sequence, and a read error may be involved. The V and J genes are TRBV4-1 and TRBJ2-5; 11 bases line up with TRBD2. Germline V lookup: CDR1 MGHRA, CDR2 YSYEKL. This CDR3 has 15 residues. The CDR3 DNA reads as TGCGCCGGCAGCCAAGATCGGACTAGCGGGGAGACCCAGTACTTC. Protein: CAGSQDRTSGETQYF.

Comments on this clonotype: A much larger clone differs by one base, so this may be a read error. This chain connects TRBV6-6 to TRBJ2-2; 9 bases fit TRBD1. In germline, CDR1 is MNHNY, CDR2 SVGAGI (reference sequence). The CDR3 is 16 residues long. CDR3 amino acids: CTSSSSQGAYTGELFF. In nucleotides, the CDR3 is TGTACCAGCAGCTCCTCACAGGGGGCGTACACCGGGGAGCTGTTTTTT.